Listed below are T cell receptor beta chains from one sample, sequenced in a study of blood T cell repertoires in COVID-19. The protocol was immunoSEQ multiplex PCR, while the TCRdb copy is restricted to in-frame clones and leaves out a portion. This sample yields about 350,000 clones, of which approximately 84% are seen a single time; more than 1% belongs to the top ten. The sequenced material came from PBMCs or T cells enriched from blood (not recorded which). Every receptor here comes from a woman younger than 45 who had recovered from COVID-19. Each CDR3 is given with its conserved first and last residue. D genes are given only for firm matches. Clone size is stated in some rows and not others, as once, few, many or a class when expanded.

TRBV7-9	TRBJ2-5	.	.	TGTGCCAGCAGGAAGAGTCGGCGAGGGAACCAAGAGACCCAGTACTTC	CASRKSRRGNQETQYF
TRBV30	TRBJ2-3	.	TRBD2	TGTGCCTGGACCGACAAGGGACTAGCGGGGGGCCCGTCCCCAGATACGCAGTATTTT	CAWTDKGLAGGPSPDTQYF
TRBV5-4	TRBJ2-5	.	TRBD2	TGTGCCAGCAGCTTAGCGGGGGGGAAGGAAGAGACCCAGTACTTC	CASSLAGGKEETQYF
TRBV3-1/TRBV3-2	TRBJ2-5	.	.	TGTGCCAGCAGCCAGGGAGATCCACGGATCGGGTTTGTCGGTGGAGAGACCCAGTACTTC	CASSQGDPRIGFVGGETQYF
TRBV7-9	TRBJ1-6	.	.	TGTGCCAGCAGCTTAGGAGGGTTAGGTCATTCACCCCTCCACTTT	CASSLGGLGHSPLHF
TRBV4-3	TRBJ1-1	.	.	TGCGCCAGCAGCACAACACGAGGGAGGGACACTGAAGCTTTCTTT	CASSTTRGRDTEAFF
TRBV2	TRBJ2-1	.	TRBD2	TGTGCCAGCAGCGAGATGACTAGCGGGGGGGCGCGTGAGCAGTTCTTC	CASSEMTSGGAREQFF
TRBV18	TRBJ1-6	.	.	TGTGCCAGCTCACCACGCACAGGGAATAATTCACCCCTCCACTTT	CASSPRTGNNSPLHF
TRBV5-4	TRBJ2-1	.	TRBD2	TGTGCCAGCAGCGCCCTCACTAGCGGGGGTACCAATGAGCAGTTCTTC	CASSALTSGGTNEQFF
TRBV15	TRBJ1-5	few	TRBD1	TGTGCCACCAGCAGAGATGGGCAGGGGGATCAGCCCCAGCATTTT	CATSRDGQGDQPQHF
TRBV27	TRBJ2-6	.	TRBD1	TGTGCCAGCCGAACGACAGGGTACCCCTCTGGGGCCAACGTCCTGACTTTC	CASRTTGYPSGANVLTF
TRBV7-7	TRBJ2-5	once	TRBD1	TGTGCCAGCAGCTTCAAGATAGGGACAGGGAAGGGGGGAGAGACCCAGTACTTC	CASSFKIGTGKGGETQYF
TRBV7-2	TRBJ1-6	.	.	TGTGCCAGCAGCTTTCGACAGACCAATTCACCCCTCCACTTT	CASSFRQTNSPLHF
TRBV11-2	TRBJ2-7	.	TRBD1	TGTGCCAGCAGCACCGGGACAGGGAGGGACGAGCAGTACTTC	CASSTGTGRDEQYF
TRBV27	TRBJ2-1	.	TRBD2	TGTGCCAGCAGTTTTTCTGAGCGGGGGGGCTCCTACAATGAGCAGTTCTTC	CASSFSERGGSYNEQFF
TRBV20-1	TRBJ1-1	few	.	TGCAGTGCTAGTCTGTCAGGGTTACACACTGAAGCTTTCTTT	CSASLSGLHTEAFF